A selection of T cell receptor beta chains follows, all from one sample in a study of early T cells in non-severe SARS-CoV-2 infection. TCRdb used MiXCR to reprocess the 5' RACE reads, holding one entry per CDR3 protein. The table includes 60,000 or so distinct CDR3 sequences, about 16% detected once. The sequences come from whole blood, collected at baseline. Receptors originate from an adult who was a healthcare worker with PCR-confirmed SARS-CoV-2 infection or an uninfected control (not recorded which). Both conserved end residues are part of each CDR3. A D gene is named only where the DNA matches it firmly. Rows may omit the clone size; those that give it use once, few, many or a size class.

size,D,V,J,CDR3,DNA
many,TRBD2,TRBV29-1,TRBJ2-2,CSGTSGTSGGPGTGELFF,TGCAGCGGCACCTCCGGGACTAGCGGGGGGCCGGGCACCGGGGAGCTGTTTTTT
-,-,TRBV6-4,TRBJ2-1,CAGSDGLSPNNEQFF,TGTGCCGGCAGTGACGGATTATCCCCTAACAATGAGCAGTTCTTC
few,TRBD1,TRBV9,TRBJ2-1,CASSVATGQSYNEQFF,TGTGCCAGCAGCGTAGCTACGGGACAGTCCTACAATGAGCAGTTCTTC
-,TRBD2,TRBV6-2/TRBV6-3,TRBJ2-2,CASNGGGNTGELFF,TGTGCCAGCAACGGCGGGGGGAACACCGGGGAGCTGTTTTTT
few,-,TRBV14,TRBJ1-1,CASSPITEAFF,TGTGCCAGCAGCCCCATCACTGAAGCTTTCTTT
-,TRBD1,TRBV5-1,TRBJ2-4,CASSRGTEVAKNIQYF,TGCGCCAGCAGCCGAGGGACAGAAGTAGCCAAAAACATTCAGTACTTC
-,-,TRBV27,TRBJ2-4,CASSLMGLAKNIQYF,TGTGCCAGCAGTTTAATGGGGCTAGCCAAAAACATTCAGTACTTC
few,-,TRBV5-1,TRBJ2-3,CASSLLNRLTDTQYF,TGCGCCAGCAGCTTGTTGAACAGGCTCACAGATACGCAGTATTTT
many,-,TRBV6-4,TRBJ2-2,CASSDGADNTGELFF,TGTGCCAGCAGTGACGGCGCCGATAACACCGGGGAGCTGTTTTTT
few,-,TRBV5-1,TRBJ2-5,CASSVLDIQETQYF,TGCGCCAGCAGCGTACTAGATATCCAAGAGACCCAGTACTTC
-,TRBD2,TRBV11-2,TRBJ2-1,CASSARGGSSYNEQFF,TGTGCCAGCAGCGCCCGCGGCGGGAGCTCCTACAATGAGCAGTTCTTC
-,-,TRBV14,TRBJ1-3,CASSPLGPSSGNTIYF,TGTGCCAGCAGCCCCCTGGGACCGAGCTCTGGAAACACCATATATTTT
-,TRBD1,TRBV7-9,TRBJ1-1,CATTALTGTEAFF,TGTGCCACGACCGCCTTGACAGGGACTGAAGCTTTCTTT
-,-,TRBV20-1,TRBJ2-1,CSARGASVGEQFF,TGCAGTGCTAGAGGGGCTAGCGTGGGTGAGCAGTTCTTC
-,TRBD1,TRBV27,TRBJ2-5,CASSLDRGQETQYF,TGTGCCAGCAGTCTGGACAGGGGCCAAGAGACCCAGTACTTC
-,TRBD2,TRBV10-3,TRBJ2-1,CAISVRLAGGTGQFF,TGTGCCATCAGTGTCCGACTAGCGGGAGGTACTGGGCAGTTCTTC
-,TRBD1,TRBV7-3,TRBJ2-1,CASGTGAYNEQFF,TGTGCCAGCGGGACAGGGGCTTACAATGAGCAGTTCTTC
few,-,TRBV2,TRBJ2-7,CASRQNRDSTYEQYF,TGTGCCAGCAGACAAAACCGGGATTCAACCTACGAGCAGTACTTC
few,-,TRBV28,TRBJ2-1,CASSLFSESYNEQFF,TGTGCCAGCAGTTTATTTAGCGAGTCATACAATGAGCAGTTCTTC
few,-,TRBV18,TRBJ2-1,CASSRALSSYNEQFF,TGTGCCAGCTCACGCGCGCTGAGCTCCTACAATGAGCAGTTCTTC
few,-,TRBV27,TRBJ2-7,CASSPGRRSYEQYF,TGTGCCAGCAGCCCGGGACGTCGCTCCTACGAGCAGTACTTC
-,TRBD2,TRBV28,TRBJ2-3,CASSRPGLATDTQYF,TGTGCCAGCAGTCGCCCCGGACTAGCCACAGATACGCAGTATTTT
-,TRBD1,TRBV11-2,TRBJ2-6,CASSLEGTGISGANVLTF,TGTGCCAGCAGCTTAGAGGGGACAGGGATCTCTGGGGCCAACGTCCTGACTTTC
-,-,TRBV5-6,TRBJ1-2,CASSLDPYYGYTF,TGTGCCAGCAGCTTGGACCCATACTATGGCTACACCTTC
-,TRBD2,TRBV20-1,TRBJ2-3,CSAPGRAGGYTDTQYF,TGCAGTGCCCCTGGGAGAGCGGGGGGTTACACAGATACGCAGTATTTT
many,TRBD2,TRBV20-1,TRBJ2-1,CSARLAGGYNEQFF,TGCAGTGCTAGACTAGCGGGGGGGTACAATGAGCAGTTCTTC
many,-,TRBV6-2/TRBV6-3,TRBJ2-7,CASSGYQGDEQYF,TGTGCCAGCAGTGGCTACCAGGGAGACGAGCAGTACTTC
-,-,TRBV5-4,TRBJ2-1,CASSPEGLEQFF,TGTGCCAGCAGCCCGGAGGGGTTGGAGCAGTTCTTC
few,TRBD1,TRBV5-1,TRBJ2-7,CASSLAGTVNSYEQYF,TGCGCCAGCAGCTTGGCAGGGACAGTTAACTCCTACGAGCAGTACTTC
-,-,TRBV6-1,TRBJ1-2,CASRDWGNGYTF,TGTGCCAGCAGAGATTGGGGGAATGGCTACACCTTC
few,TRBD1,TRBV10-3,TRBJ2-3,CAISELGQGTDTQYF,TGTGCCATCAGTGAATTGGGACAGGGCACAGATACGCAGTATTTT
once,-,TRBV20-1,TRBJ1-1,CSAPMTEEAFF,TGCAGTGCTCCGATGACGGAAGAAGCTTTCTTT
-,-,TRBV10-2,TRBJ1-1,CASTDSAATNTEAFF,TGCGCCAGCACCGACAGCGCTGCTACGAACACTGAAGCTTTCTTT
few,-,TRBV20-1,TRBJ1-3,CSARVRGAENTIYF,TGCAGTGCTAGAGTCAGGGGCGCTGAAAACACCATATATTTT
-,-,TRBV10-2,TRBJ2-1,CASSERAAPSSYNEQFF,TGCGCCAGCAGTGAGAGGGCAGCTCCGAGCTCCTACAATGAGCAGTTCTTC
few,TRBD2,TRBV3-1,TRBJ2-1,CASSQDASGGAQFF,TGTGCCAGCAGCCAAGACGCTAGCGGGGGGGCACAGTTCTTC
few,TRBD2,TRBV11-2,TRBJ2-1,CASSFDRGGYNEQFF,TGTGCCAGCAGCTTTGATCGGGGAGGGTATAATGAGCAGTTCTTC